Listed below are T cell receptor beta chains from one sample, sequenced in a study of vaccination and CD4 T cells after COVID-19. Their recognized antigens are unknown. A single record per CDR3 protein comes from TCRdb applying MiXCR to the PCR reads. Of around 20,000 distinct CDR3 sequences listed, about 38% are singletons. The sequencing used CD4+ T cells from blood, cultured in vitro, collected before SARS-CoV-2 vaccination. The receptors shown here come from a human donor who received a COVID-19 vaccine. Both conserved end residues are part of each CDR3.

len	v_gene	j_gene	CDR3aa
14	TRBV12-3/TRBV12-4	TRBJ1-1	CASRRQGAGTEAFF
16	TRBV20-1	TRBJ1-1	CSARDGGGQGGTEAFF
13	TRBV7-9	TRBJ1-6	CASSSDFNSPLHF
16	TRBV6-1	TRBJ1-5	CASSERTGTSNQPQHF
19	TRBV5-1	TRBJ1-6	CASSSHTLQGARGNSPLHF
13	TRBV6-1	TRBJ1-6	CASMYRGGSPLHF
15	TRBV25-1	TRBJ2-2	CASRRSGSGTGELFF
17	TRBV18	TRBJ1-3	CASSPRELRSSGNTIYF
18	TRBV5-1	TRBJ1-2	CASSLEQGKSQYSRGYTF
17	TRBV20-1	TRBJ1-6	CSAPGQGAWSYNSPLHF
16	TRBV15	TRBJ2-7	CATSRGTSGQTYEQYF
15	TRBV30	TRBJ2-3	CAWGPGQGLQDTQYF
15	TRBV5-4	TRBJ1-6	CASSLDQRGNSPLHF
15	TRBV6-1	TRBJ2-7	CASSQGQGPYYEQYF
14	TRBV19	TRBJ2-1	CASSMSVSYNEQFF
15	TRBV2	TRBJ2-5	CASRLRLGSPETQYF
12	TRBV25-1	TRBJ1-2	CASSLTEYGYTF
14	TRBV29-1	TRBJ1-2	CSVTTGRRLYGYTF
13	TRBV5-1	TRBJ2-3	CASSLGPADTQYF
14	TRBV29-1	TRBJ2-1	CSVGFSGGYNEQFF
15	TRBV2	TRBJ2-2	CASSEKRVNTGELFF
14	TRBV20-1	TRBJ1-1	CSAPPTLMNTEAFF
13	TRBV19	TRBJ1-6	CASSGTENSPLHF
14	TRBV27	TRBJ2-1	CASKRGPNYNEQFF
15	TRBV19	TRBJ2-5	CASSLAGGGQETQYF
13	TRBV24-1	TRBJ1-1	CATSDLWNTEAFF
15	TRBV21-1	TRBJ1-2	CASSKDADGDAGYTF
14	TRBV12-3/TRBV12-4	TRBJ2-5	CASSFGTAQETQYF
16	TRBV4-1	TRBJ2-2	CASSQGVGEGTGELFF
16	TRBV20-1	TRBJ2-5	CSAVEVRGGAHETQYF
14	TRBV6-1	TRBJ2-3	CASNRGPSTDTQYF
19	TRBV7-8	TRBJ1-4	CASSYRVGQGGSTNEKLFF
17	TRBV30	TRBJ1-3	CAWSAPGTGLSGNTIYF
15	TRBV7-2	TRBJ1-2	CASSLWTGSSGGYTF
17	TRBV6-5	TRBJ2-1	CASSYSPSGGLYNEQFF
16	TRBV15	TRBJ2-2	CATSRDRPGGTGELFF
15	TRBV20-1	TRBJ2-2	CSARIGGLSTGELFF
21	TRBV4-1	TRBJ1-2	CASSQDLVPAREAGQGYGYTF
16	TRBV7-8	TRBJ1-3	CASSPGDRVGGNTIYF
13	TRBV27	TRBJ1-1	CASSLTENTEAFF
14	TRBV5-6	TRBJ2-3	CASSSQGSADTQYF
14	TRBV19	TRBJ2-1	CASSKGQGGDEQFF
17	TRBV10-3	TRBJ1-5	CAISEYETAYSNQPQHF
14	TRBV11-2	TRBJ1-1	CASSLMVGNTEAFF
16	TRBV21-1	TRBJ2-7	CASSKYSRTYTYEQYF
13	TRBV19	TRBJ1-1	CASTGQLRTEAFF
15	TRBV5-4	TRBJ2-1	CASSLDWGANNEQFF
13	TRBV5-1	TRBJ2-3	CASSLGAAQTQYF
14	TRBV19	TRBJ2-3	CASGVQVNSDTQYF
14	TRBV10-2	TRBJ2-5	CASSETNRPETQYF
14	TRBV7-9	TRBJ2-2	CATGDRSNTGELFF
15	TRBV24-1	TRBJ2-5	CATSDSSGGKETQYF
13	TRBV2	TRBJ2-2	CASSYQNTGELFF
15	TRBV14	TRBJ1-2	CASSLNRALRDGYTF
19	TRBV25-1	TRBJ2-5	CAGSESAAGGTGYQETQYF
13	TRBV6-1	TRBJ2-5	CASSEGLQETQYF
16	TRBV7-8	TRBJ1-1	CASSLTTGSMNTEAFF
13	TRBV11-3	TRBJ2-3	CASSLEFPDTQYF
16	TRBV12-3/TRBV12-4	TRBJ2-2	CASSPAAGPNTGELFF
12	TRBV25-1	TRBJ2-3	CASRMDTDTQYF